Presented here are 25 T cell receptor beta chains from one specimen sequenced in a study of technical replicates of blood from several donors. Sequenced by immunoSEQ multiplex PCR; TCRdb stores in-frame clones only, minus some. The table includes fewer than 80,000 clones, 70% to 90% detected once. The sample consisted of PBMCs. These receptor sequences come from a human donor in good health. Some clones in this sample may be carry-over from other donors' samples.

The rearrangement uses TRBV12-5 and TRBJ2-5; D might be TRBD2 (6 bases). From germline, CDR1 is LGHNT and CDR2 FRNRAP. V was clipped by 5 bases and J by 2 bases, with 18 bases between them. This CDR3 has 16 amino acids. The CDR3 bases are TGTGCTAGTGGTGGGGGGACGAACATCTGGCAAGAGACCCAGTACTTC. Its protein is CASGGGTNIWQETQYF. Drawing the rest from reference TRBV12-5 and TRBJ2-5, the complete variable domain is DARVTQTPRHKVTEMGQEVTMRCQPILGHNTVFWYRQTMMQGLELLAYFRNRAPLDDSGMPKDRFSAEMPDATLATLKIQPSEPRDSAVYFCASGGGTNIWQETQYFGPGTRLLVL.

The chain couples TRBV19 to TRBJ1-2, with TRBD1 matching 7 bases. Per germline, CDR1 LNHDA and CDR2 SQIVND (reference sequence). V lost 2 bases, J lost 2 bases, and 8 bases stayed unmatched. The CDR3 consists of 16 residues. The CDR3 is CASSIRGSGGNYGYTF. The CDR3 DNA sequence: TGTGCCAGTAGTATAAGGGGCTCAGGGGGGAACTATGGCTACACCTTC.

The chain links TRBV5-1 to TRBJ2-1; 10 bases fit TRBD1. The germline V gene has CDR1 SGHRS and CDR2 YFSETQ. CDR3 length: 15 amino acids. V trimming: 4 bases; J trimming: 9 bases; junction bases outside the gene matches: 10. This CDR3 is CASSRSGTGDPEQFF. CDR3 DNA: TGCGCCAGCAGCAGATCCGGGACAGGGGACCCTGAGCAGTTCTTC. Complete variable domain (other parts from reference TRBV5-1 and TRBJ2-1): KAGVTQTPRYLIKTRGQQVTLSCSPISGHRSVSWYQQTPGQGLQFLFEYFSETQRNKGNFPGRFSGRQFSNSRSEMNVSTLELGDSALYLCASSRSGTGDPEQFFGPGTRLTVL.

The sample holds one count of this clone. J is TRBJ2-1 and V is TRBV9, with D tentatively TRBD1 (6 bases). CDR3 length: 14 amino acids. The V end was cut by 3 bases, the J end by 7 bases, with 14 bases between. The V gene's germline CDR1 is SGDLS and CDR2 YYNGEE. The CDR3 DNA follows: TGTGCCAGCAGCGGGGGGCCCCTGGCGAATGAGCAGTTCTTC. Translated, it gives CASSGGPLANEQFF.

This chain links TRBV6-1 with TRBJ2-7; 8 positions match TRBD1. V was pared by 2 bases and J by 7 bases, with 10 bases of the junction left unmatched. The length of the CDR3 is 15 residues. The germline CDR1 and CDR2 sequences are MNHNS and SASEGT. For the CDR3, the DNA is TGTGCCAGCAGTGAATGGACAGGGTCCCTATGGGAGCAGTACTTC. Encoded protein: CASSEWTGSLWEQYF.

This clone was observed a single time. V is TRBV30 and J is TRBJ2-3; weak D call: TRBD2 (6 bases). Trimming pared 3 bases from V and 1 base from J, leaving 14 bases between. Germline CDR1 and CDR2: GTSNPN and SVGIG (reference sequence). This CDR3 is 15 amino acids long. The CDR3 region is CAWRMGLSGTDTQYF. CDR3 nucleotide sequence: TGTGCCTGGAGGATGGGACTTAGCGGCACAGATACGCAGTATTTT. The whole variable domain, remainder taken from reference TRBV30 and TRBJ2-3, is SQTIHQWPATLVQPVGSPLSLECTVEGTSNPNLYWYRQAAGRGLQLLFYSVGIGQISSEVPQNLSASRPQDRQFILSSKKLLLSDSGFYLCAWRMGLSGTDTQYFGPGTRLTVL.

The chain carries TRBV4-1 and TRBJ2-2; 12 bases align to TRBD2. In germline, CDR1 is MGHRA, CDR2 YSYEKL. V shed 3 bases, J shed 0 bases, and the junction held 5 bases outside the gene matches. The CDR3 is made up of 18 amino acids. The CDR3 loop reads CASSQTPSGGANTGELFF. The CDR3 DNA reads TGCGCCAGCAGCCAGACCCCTAGCGGGGGGGCGAACACCGGGGAGCTGTTTTTT.

This clone was seen only a few times. The rearrangement joins TRBV15 to TRBJ2-5, with 9 positions matching TRBD2. CDR1 and CDR2 from the germline V gene are LNHNV and YYDKDF (reference sequence). Trimming cost V 4 bases and J 1 base; bases outside gene matches: 7. The CDR3 is made up of 16 amino acids. CDR3 amino acids: CATSTLAGDPQETQYF. The CDR3, as DNA: TGTGCCACCAGCACATTAGCGGGAGACCCCCAAGAGACCCAGTACTTC.

The J gene is TRBJ2-2, the V gene TRBV7-6; D is uncertain. V was pared by 2 bases and J by 5 bases, with 6 bases between. This CDR3 comprises 13 residues. CDR1 is SGHVS, CDR2 FNYEAQ, per germline. The CDR3 sequence is CASSLSQTGELFF. As DNA, the CDR3 is TGTGCCAGCAGCTTATCCCAAACCGGGGAGCTGTTTTTT.

This chain joins TRBV7-6 and TRBJ2-2; 8 positions match TRBD1. Trimming removed 5 bases from V and 0 bases from J; junction bases left unmatched: 8. Per the germline V gene, CDR1 is SGHVS and CDR2 is FNYEAQ. The CDR3 runs to 17 residues. The CDR3: CASSTSRGRANTGELFF. The CDR3 DNA reads as TGTGCCAGCAGCACCTCCAGGGGGCGAGCGAACACCGGGGAGCTGTTTTTT.

J is TRBJ1-6 and V is TRBV4-3, with 8 bases that match TRBD1. Germline CDR1 reads LGHNA; CDR2 reads YSLEER. The CDR3 length is 15 residues. V shed 0 bases and J 9 bases; nucleotides not matched to a gene: 4. The CDR3 coding sequence is TGCGCCAGCAGCCAAGATGTACAGGGGGTTTCACCCCTCCACTTT. Translating gives CASSQDVQGVSPLHF.

The chain uses TRBV6-5 and TRBJ1-5; D gene ambiguous. V was trimmed by 2 bases and J by 6 bases, leaving 11 bases between them. The CDR3 length is 14 residues. In germline, CDR1 is MNHEY, CDR2 SVGAGI. This CDR3 reads CASSYRPEGQPQHF. The CDR3 coding sequence is TGTGCCAGCAGTTACAGACCCGAGGGTCAGCCCCAGCATTTT.

The V gene is TRBV30, the J gene TRBJ2-7; TRBD1 agrees at 10 bases. This CDR3 region has 15 residues. Germline lookup yields CDR1 GTSNPN and CDR2 SVGIG (reference sequence). The ends lost 1 base at V and 2 bases at J; junction bases unmatched: 5. CDR3 amino acids: CAWSGGQGLTYEQYF. The CDR3 DNA sequence: TGTGCCTGGAGTGGGGGACAGGGGCTAACCTACGAGCAGTACTTC.

V is TRBV7-3 and J is TRBJ2-5; 10 positions agree with TRBD2. The germline V gene encodes CDR1 SGHTA and CDR2 FQGTGA. The CDR3 sequence is 17 residues long. The trim removed 8 bases at V and 5 bases at J, leaving 17 bases unmatched. CDR3 loop: CASSLLGGTSVSETQYF. The CDR3 DNA sequence: TGTGCCAGCTCGCTTCTCGGCGGGACTAGCGTTTCGGAGACCCAGTACTTC. The full variable domain, with the rest looked up from reference TRBV7-3 and TRBJ2-5, is GAGVSQTPSNKVTEKGKYVELRCDPISGHTALYWYRQSLGQGPEFLIYFQGTGAADDSGLPNDRFFAVRPEGSVSTLKIQRTERGDSAVYLCASSLLGGTSVSETQYFGPGTRLLVL.

As concerns this clone: One end of the junction fails to match germline, which may point to a read error. The CDR3 reads CASSQGGPGGYTF. In DNA form, the CDR3 reads TGCGCCAGCAGTCAAGGAGGGCCGGGGGGCTACACCTTC. V and J are TRBV4-3 and TRBJ1-2; D unclear. Germline V gene sequence: CDR1 LGHNA, CDR2 YSLEER. The CDR3 loop spans 13 amino acids.

There are a few counts of this clone. This chain connects TRBV30 to TRBJ2-1, with TRBD1 as a possible D gene (5 bases). This CDR3 has 14 residues. Germline V gene sequence: CDR1 GTSNPN, CDR2 SVGIG (reference sequence). V was trimmed by 4 bases and J by 0 bases, leaving 10 bases between them. The CDR3 region has the DNA TGTGCCTGGACTAGGGGTCGCTCCTACAATGAGCAGTTCTTC. It specifies CAWTRGRSYNEQFF.

The chain employs TRBV10-3 and TRBJ2-3, with 12 bases fitting TRBD2. Germline-derived CDR1 and CDR2 are ENHRY and SYGVKD. V dropped 3 bases and J dropped 4; count of bases not matched to a gene: 2. The CDR3 covers 15 residues. CDR3 nucleotide sequence: TGTGCCATCAGTGAAACTAGCGGGAGGTCAGATACGCAGTATTTT. Translated: CAISETSGRSDTQYF.

CDR3 bases: TGTGCCAGCAGCGTAGCTTATAACGAGGGGGGGCCTGGCGGGGAGCTGTTTTTT. Residues: CASSVAYNEGGPGGELFF. The gene calls are TRBV9 and TRBJ2-2, with D possibly being TRBD2 (7 bases). The CDR3 contains 18 residues. V shed 0 bases and J shed 7 bases, with 22 bases lying between them. Germline V CDR1 and CDR2: SGDLS, YYNGEE.

The chain is built from TRBV11-1 and TRBJ2-1; 10 nucleotides align to TRBD2. V lost 5 bases, J lost 0 bases, and 10 bases stayed unmatched. The CDR3 contains 18 residues. Germline V lookup: CDR1 SGHAT, CDR2 FQDESV (reference sequence). CDR3 in amino acids: CASSQFGASGSSYNEQFF. The DNA of the CDR3 is TGTGCCAGCAGCCAATTCGGGGCTAGCGGGAGCTCCTACAATGAGCAGTTCTTC. Supplemented by reference TRBV11-1 and TRBJ2-1, the full variable domain reads EAEVAQSPRYKITEKSQAVAFWCDPISGHATLYWYRQILGQGPELLVQFQDESVVDDSQLPKDRFSAERLKGVDSTLKIQPAELGDSAMYLCASSQFGASGSSYNEQFFGPGTRLTVL.

The chain carries TRBV28 and TRBJ2-1, with D perhaps TRBD1 (6 bases). Per the germline V gene, CDR1 is MDHEN and CDR2 is SYDVKM. This CDR3 comprises 16 residues. Trimming took 1 base from V and 9 from J, leaving 19 bases between them. The CDR3 loop is CASSLSGAVESAEQFF. DNA of the CDR3: TGTGCCAGCAGTTTATCAGGGGCGGTTGAGTCAGCTGAGCAGTTCTTC.

The gene calls are TRBV19 and TRBJ1-6; no clear D. V shed 2 bases and J shed 6 bases, with 8 bases lying between them. Germline-derived CDR1 and CDR2 are LNHDA and SQIVND (reference sequence). The CDR3 consists of 14 residues. The CDR3, as DNA: TGTGCCAGTAGTATATTCGGTTTTAATTCACCCCTCCACTTT. It encodes CASSIFGFNSPLHF.

V is TRBV6-6 and J is TRBJ2-2; D gene ambiguous. The V and J ends lost 2 bases and 1 base respectively, with 8 bases between them. CDR1 and CDR2 (germline): MNHNY, SVGAGI (reference sequence). The CDR3 extends over 15 amino acids. In nucleotides, the CDR3 is TGTGCCAGCAGTTACGTTCGAGGGAACACCGGGGAGCTGTTTTTT. Its protein is CASSYVRGNTGELFF.

This chain joins TRBV18 and TRBJ2-1; D is perhaps TRBD1 (8 bases). Trimming cost V 6 bases and J 6 bases, with 24 bases left between them. The length of the CDR3 is 17 residues. CDR1 and CDR2 (germline): KGHSH, LQKENI. The CDR3 region is CASSQDRASGISNEQFF. The CDR3 nucleotides are TGTGCCAGCTCGCAGGACAGGGCAAGCGGGATCAGCAATGAGCAGTTCTTC.

This clone was counted between two and nine times. J is TRBJ2-5 and V is TRBV13, with TRBD2 as a possible D gene (6 bases). V was trimmed by 0 bases and J by 5 bases, leaving 10 bases between them. Germline CDR1 is PRHDT and CDR2 is FYEKMQ (reference sequence). The CDR3 covers 14 residues. This CDR3 is CASSLGGSLETQYF. The CDR3 DNA sequence: TGTGCCAGCAGCTTAGGCGGGAGTCTCGAGACCCAGTACTTC.

The CDR3 is CAWSPTGPVNYGYTF. CDR3 sequence (DNA): TGTGCCTGGAGCCCGACAGGGCCCGTTAACTATGGCTACACCTTC. The J gene is TRBJ1-2, the V gene TRBV30; 7 bases are shared with TRBD1. Germline V CDR1 and CDR2: GTSNPN, SVGIG (reference sequence). V gave up 3 bases and J gave up 1 base; unmatched junction bases: 8. The CDR3 totals 15 residues.